What follows describes a single TCR beta chain. The CDR3 runs to 14 residues. The V and J ends lost 2 bases and 6 bases respectively, with 13 bases between them. Looked up from germline, CDR1 is MGHRA and CDR2 is YSYEKL. TCRdb called the 5' RACE reads again in MiXCR, with one record for every CDR3 protein. The sample shows roughly 200,000 distinct CDR3 sequences, 10% to 15% of them seen only once. This entry belongs to a study of CD8 T cells in ankylosing spondylitis. This TCR was sampled from a male donor with ankylosing spondylitis or in good health (not recorded which). Material for sequencing was blood, either unsorted or a sorted T cell fraction (not recorded which). The chain employs TRBV4-1 and TRBJ1-1, with D possibly matching TRBD1 (6 bases). In nucleotides, the CDR3 is TGCGCCAGCAGCCAAATTACAGGGTTATCTGAAGCTTTCTTT. It is translated as CASSQITGLSEAFF.